These T cell receptor beta chains were read from a single sample in a study of CD39 and CD103 CD8 tumor-infiltrating T cells. Clones were read by immunoSEQ multiplex PCR, and TCRdb kept only the in-frame ones, dropping some. The repertoire holds 15,000 or so clones, with around nine tenths as singletons. Material: CD8+ T cells sorted from blood. All receptors derive from a human donor with head and neck squamous cell carcinoma. The CDR3 runs from the conserved cysteine through the conserved F or W. A D gene is named only where the DNA matches it firmly. Clone size is stated in some rows and not others, as once, few, many or a class when expanded.

>-|TRBJ2-1|TRBV7-9|-
CASSQLRGEQNEQFF
TGTGCCAGCAGCCAGCTTAGGGGCGAACAAAATGAGCAGTTCTTC
>-|TRBJ1-2|TRBV7-9|-
CASKPNRDTDYGYTF
TGTGCCAGCAAGCCTAACAGGGACACGGACTATGGCTACACCTTC
>TRBD1|TRBJ2-3|TRBV5-1|-
CASSFDRYRTGRGADTQYF
TGCGCCAGCAGCTTTGACCGGTACCGGACAGGGAGAGGAGCAGATACGCAGTATTTT
>-|TRBJ1-3|TRBV9|-
CASSVEGRYPSGNTIYF
TGTGCCAGCAGCGTGGAGGGCAGATATCCCTCTGGAAACACCATATATTTT
>-|TRBJ1-4|TRBV30|once
CALRTPLEEKLFF
TGTGCCTTACGGACCCCCTTGGAGGAAAAACTGTTTTTT
>-|TRBJ2-7|TRBV27|-
CASSSPGLGGYEQYF
TGTGCCAGCAGTTCGCCGGGACTGGGGGGCTACGAGCAGTACTTC
>-|TRBJ1-1|TRBV19|-
CASSIGSRSSGEAFF
TGTGCCAGTAGTATAGGATCAAGGTCCTCGGGTGAAGCTTTCTTT
>TRBD2|TRBJ2-1|TRBV2|once
CASSRLAGAYNEQFF
TGTGCCAGCAGTAGACTAGCGGGAGCCTACAATGAGCAGTTCTTC
>-|TRBJ1-2|TRBV27|-
CASSSFTGNGYTF
TGTGCCAGCAGTTCTTTTACAGGGAATGGCTACACCTTC
>-|TRBJ1-4|TRBV7-9|-
CASSFGPEKLFF
TGTGCCAGCAGCTTCGGGCCAGAAAAACTGTTTTTT
>-|TRBJ1-2|TRBV27|-
CASSPTNYGYTF
TGTGCCAGCAGTCCTACCAACTATGGCTACACCTTC
>-|TRBJ1-1|TRBV30|-
CAWIRNTEAFF
TGTGCCTGGATCCGGAACACTGAAGCTTTCTTT
>TRBD1|TRBJ2-7|TRBV2|-
CASSSGGLDYEQYF
TGTGCCAGCAGTTCAGGGGGCCTTGACTACGAGCAGTACTTC
>-|TRBJ1-1|TRBV6-5|few
CASANFHEAFF
TGTGCCAGCGCTAACTTCCATGAAGCTTTCTTT